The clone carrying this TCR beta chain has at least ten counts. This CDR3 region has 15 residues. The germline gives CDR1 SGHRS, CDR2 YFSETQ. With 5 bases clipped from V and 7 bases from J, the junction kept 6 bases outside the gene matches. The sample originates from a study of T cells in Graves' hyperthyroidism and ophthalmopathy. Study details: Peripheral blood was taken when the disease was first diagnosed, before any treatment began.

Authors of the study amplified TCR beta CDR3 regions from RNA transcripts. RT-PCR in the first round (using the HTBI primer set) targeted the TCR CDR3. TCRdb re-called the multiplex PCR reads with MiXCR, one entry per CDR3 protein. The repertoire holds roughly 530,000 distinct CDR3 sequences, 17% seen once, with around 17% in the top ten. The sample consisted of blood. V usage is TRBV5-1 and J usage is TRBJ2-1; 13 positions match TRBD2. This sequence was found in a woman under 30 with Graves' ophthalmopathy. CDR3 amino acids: CASRPGTSGVNEQFF. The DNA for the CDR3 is TGCGCCAGCAGGCCCGGGACTAGCGGGGTTAATGAGCAGTTCTTC.